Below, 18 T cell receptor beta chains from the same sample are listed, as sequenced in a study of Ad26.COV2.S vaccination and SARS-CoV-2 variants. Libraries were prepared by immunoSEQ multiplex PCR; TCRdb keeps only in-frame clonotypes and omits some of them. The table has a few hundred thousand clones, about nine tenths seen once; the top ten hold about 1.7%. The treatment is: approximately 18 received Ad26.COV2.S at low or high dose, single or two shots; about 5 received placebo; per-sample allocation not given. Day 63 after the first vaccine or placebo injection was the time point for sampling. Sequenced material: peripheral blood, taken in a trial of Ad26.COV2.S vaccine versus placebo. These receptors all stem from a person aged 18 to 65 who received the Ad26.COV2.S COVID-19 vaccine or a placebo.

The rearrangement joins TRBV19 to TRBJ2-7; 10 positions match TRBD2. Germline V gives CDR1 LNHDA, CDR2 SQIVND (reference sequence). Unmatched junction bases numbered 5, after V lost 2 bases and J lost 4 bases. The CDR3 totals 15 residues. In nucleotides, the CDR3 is TGTGCCAGTAGTATACAGCGGGGGGGCCTTTACGAGCAGTACTTC. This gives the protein CASSIQRGGLYEQYF.

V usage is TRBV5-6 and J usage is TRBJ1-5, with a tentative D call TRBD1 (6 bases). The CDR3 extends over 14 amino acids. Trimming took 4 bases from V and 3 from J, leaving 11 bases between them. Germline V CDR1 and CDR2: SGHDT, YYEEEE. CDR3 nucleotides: TGTGCCAGCAGCCTAGGACAGCACAATCAGCCCCAGCATTTT. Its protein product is CASSLGQHNQPQHF.

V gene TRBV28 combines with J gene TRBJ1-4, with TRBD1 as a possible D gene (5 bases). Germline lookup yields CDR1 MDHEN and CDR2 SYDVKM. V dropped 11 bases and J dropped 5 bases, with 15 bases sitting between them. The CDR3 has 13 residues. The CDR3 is CAAVRTRNEKLFF. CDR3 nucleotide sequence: TGTGCCGCGGTGAGGACACGGAATGAAAAACTGTTTTTT. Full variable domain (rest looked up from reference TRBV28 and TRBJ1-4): DVKVTQSSRYLVKRTGEKVFLECVQDMDHENMFWYRQDPGLGLRLIYFSYDVKMKEKGDIPEGYSVSREKKERFSLILESASTNQTSMYLCAAVRTRNEKLFFGSGTQLSVL.

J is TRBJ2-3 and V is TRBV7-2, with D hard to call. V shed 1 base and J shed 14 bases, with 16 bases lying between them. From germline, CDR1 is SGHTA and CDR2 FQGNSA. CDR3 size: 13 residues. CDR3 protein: CASSLGVSGVGYF. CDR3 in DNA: TGTGCCAGCAGCTTAGGTGTCAGTGGAGTCGGGTATTTT. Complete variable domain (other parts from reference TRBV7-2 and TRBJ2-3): GAGVSQSPSNKVTEKGKDVELRCDPISGHTALYWYRQSLGQGLEFLIYFQGNSAPDKSGLPSDRFSAERTGGSVSTLTIQRTQQEDSAVYLCASSLGVSGVGYFGPGTRLTVL.

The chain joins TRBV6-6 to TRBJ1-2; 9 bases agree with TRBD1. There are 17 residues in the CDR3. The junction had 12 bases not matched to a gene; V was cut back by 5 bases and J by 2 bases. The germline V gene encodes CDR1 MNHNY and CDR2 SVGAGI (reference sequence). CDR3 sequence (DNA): TGTGCCAGCAGTCACCTCGAACAGGGGGCCTTAAACTATGGCTACACCTTC. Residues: CASSHLEQGALNYGYTF.

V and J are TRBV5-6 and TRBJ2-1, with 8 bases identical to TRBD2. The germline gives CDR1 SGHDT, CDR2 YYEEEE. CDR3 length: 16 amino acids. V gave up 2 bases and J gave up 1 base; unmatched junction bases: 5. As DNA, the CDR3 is TGTGCCAGCAGCTTCGGGGGGGTGAGGTCCTACAATGAGCAGTTCTTC. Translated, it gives CASSFGGVRSYNEQFF.

Here the CDR3 reads CASSLTNSPLHF. The CDR3 bases are TGTGCCAGCAGCTTGACGAATTCACCCCTCCACTTT. This chain connects TRBV5-6 to TRBJ1-6; D is unclear. Germline CDR1 and CDR2: SGHDT and YYEEEE. Deletions cut 1 base from V and 7 bases from J, with 3 bases between. This CDR3 region has 12 residues. The whole variable domain, filled in from reference TRBV5-6 and TRBJ1-6, reads DAGVTQSPTHLIKTRGQQVTLRCSPKSGHDTVSWYQQALGQGPQFIFQYYEEEERQRGNFPDRFSGHQFPNYSSELNVNALLLGDSALYLCASSLTNSPLHFGNGTRLTVT.

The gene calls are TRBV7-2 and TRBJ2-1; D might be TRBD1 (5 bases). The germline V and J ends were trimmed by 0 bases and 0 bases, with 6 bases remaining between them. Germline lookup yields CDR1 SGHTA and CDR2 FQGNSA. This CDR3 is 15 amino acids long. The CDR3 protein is CASSLAQDSYNEQFF. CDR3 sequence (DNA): TGTGCCAGCAGCTTAGCACAGGACTCCTACAATGAGCAGTTCTTC.

This CDR3 reads CSVEGDSRTQHF. In DNA, the CDR3 is TGCAGCGTTGAGGGGGACAGCCGGACCCAGCATTTT. This sequence joins TRBV29-1 and TRBJ1-5, with TRBD1 identical over 7 bases. The J segment lost 11 bases and the V segment lost 3 bases, leaving 7 bases of the junction unmatched. Per germline, CDR1 SQVTM and CDR2 ANQGSEA. This CDR3 has 12 residues.

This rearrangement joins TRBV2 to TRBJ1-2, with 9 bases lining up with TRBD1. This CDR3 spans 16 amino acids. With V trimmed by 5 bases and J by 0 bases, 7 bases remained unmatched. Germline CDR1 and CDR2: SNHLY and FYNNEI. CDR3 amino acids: CASSTGTGTSNYGYTF. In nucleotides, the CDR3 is TGTGCCAGCAGTACCGGGACAGGGACCTCTAACTATGGCTACACCTTC.

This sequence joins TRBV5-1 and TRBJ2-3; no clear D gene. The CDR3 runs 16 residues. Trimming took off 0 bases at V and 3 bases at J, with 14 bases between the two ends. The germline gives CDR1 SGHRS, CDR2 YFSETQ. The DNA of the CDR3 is TGCGCCAGCAGCTTGGCCTACAGAACTGGGACAGATACGCAGTATTTT. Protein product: CASSLAYRTGTDTQYF.

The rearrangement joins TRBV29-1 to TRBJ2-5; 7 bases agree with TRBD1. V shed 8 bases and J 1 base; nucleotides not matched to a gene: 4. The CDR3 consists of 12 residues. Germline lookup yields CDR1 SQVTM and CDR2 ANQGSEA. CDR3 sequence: CSTDRVQETQYF. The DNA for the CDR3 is TGCAGCACCGACAGGGTCCAAGAGACCCAGTACTTC.

This chain's CDR3 is CASSFQRQGTGYTF. Here the CDR3 DNA reads TGTGCCAGCAGTTTCCAAAGACAGGGAACTGGCTACACCTTC. The chain recombines TRBV6-2 or TRBV6-3 with TRBJ1-2; TRBD1 agrees at 7 bases. This CDR3 has 14 residues. Looked up from germline, CDR1 is MNHEY and CDR2 is SVGEGT. The trim removed 4 bases at V and 7 bases at J, leaving 9 bases unmatched.

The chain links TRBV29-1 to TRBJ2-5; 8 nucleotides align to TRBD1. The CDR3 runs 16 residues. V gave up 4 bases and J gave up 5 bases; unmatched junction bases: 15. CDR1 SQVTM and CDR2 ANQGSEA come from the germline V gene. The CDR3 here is CSVGGRGLPGRETQYF. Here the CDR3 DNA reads TGCAGCGTTGGGGGCAGGGGGCTCCCCGGCCGGGAGACCCAGTACTTC.

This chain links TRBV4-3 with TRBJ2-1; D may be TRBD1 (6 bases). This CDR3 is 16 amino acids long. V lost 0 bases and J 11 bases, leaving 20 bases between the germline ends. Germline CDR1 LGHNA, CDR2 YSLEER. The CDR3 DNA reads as TGCGCCAGCAGCCAAGACCCTTCGGGGCAGGGGCATAAGCAGTTCTTC. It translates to CASSQDPSGQGHKQFF.

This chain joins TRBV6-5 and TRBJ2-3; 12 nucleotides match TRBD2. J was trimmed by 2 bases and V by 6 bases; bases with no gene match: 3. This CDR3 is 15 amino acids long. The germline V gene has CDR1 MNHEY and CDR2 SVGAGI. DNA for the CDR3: TGTGCCAGCAGGCGGACTAGCGGGGACACAGATACGCAGTATTTT. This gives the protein CASRRTSGDTDTQYF.

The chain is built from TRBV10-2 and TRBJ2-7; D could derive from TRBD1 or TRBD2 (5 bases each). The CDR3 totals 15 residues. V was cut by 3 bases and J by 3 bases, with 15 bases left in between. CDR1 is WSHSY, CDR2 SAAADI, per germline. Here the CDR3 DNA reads TGCGCCAGCAGTGATGTAGAACGGGACGGCTACGAGCAGTACTTC. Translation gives CASSDVERDGYEQYF.

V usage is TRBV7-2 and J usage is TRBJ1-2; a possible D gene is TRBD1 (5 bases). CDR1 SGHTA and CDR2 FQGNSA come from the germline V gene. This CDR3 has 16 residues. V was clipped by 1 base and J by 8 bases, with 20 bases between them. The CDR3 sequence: CASSLGGDSALGGYTF. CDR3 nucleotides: TGTGCCAGCAGCTTAGGGGGCGACAGCGCCTTGGGGGGCTACACCTTC.